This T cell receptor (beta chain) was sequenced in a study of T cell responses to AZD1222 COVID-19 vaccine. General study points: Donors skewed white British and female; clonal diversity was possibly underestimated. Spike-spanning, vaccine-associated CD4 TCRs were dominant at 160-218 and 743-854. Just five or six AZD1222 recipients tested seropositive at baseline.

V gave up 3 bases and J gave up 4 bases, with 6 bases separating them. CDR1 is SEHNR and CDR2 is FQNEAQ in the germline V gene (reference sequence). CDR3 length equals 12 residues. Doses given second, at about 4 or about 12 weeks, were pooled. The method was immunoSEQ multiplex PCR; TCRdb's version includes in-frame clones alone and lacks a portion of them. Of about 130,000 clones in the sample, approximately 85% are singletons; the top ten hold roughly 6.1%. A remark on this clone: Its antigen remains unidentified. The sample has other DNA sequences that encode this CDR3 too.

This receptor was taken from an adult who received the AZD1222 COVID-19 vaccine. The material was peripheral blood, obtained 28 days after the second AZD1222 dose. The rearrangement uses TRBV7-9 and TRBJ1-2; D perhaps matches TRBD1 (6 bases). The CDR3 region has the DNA TGTGCCAGCAGCTTGGACAGCTATGGCTACACCTTC. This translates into CASSLDSYGYTF.